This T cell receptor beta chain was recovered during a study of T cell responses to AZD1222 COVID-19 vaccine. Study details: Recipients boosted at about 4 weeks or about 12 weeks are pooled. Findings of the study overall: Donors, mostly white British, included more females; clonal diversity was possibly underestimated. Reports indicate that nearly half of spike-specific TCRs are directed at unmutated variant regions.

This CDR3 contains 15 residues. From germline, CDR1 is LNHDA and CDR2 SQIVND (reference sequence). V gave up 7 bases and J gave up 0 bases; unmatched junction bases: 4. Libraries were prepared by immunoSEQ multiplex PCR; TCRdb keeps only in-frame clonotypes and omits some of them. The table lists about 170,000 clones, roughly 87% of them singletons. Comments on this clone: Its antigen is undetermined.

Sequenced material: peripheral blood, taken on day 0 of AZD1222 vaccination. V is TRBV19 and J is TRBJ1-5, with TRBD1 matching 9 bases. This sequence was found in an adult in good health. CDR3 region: CASTHRGLSNQPQHF. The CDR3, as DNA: TGTGCCAGTACCCACAGGGGGCTTAGCAATCAGCCCCAGCATTTT.